Each of the 15 T cell receptor beta chains below was sequenced from the same sample in a study of blood T cell repertoires in COVID-19. The table came from immunoSEQ multiplex PCR; TCRdb's copy has only in-frame clones and leaves some out. Of more than 150,000 clones in the sample, roughly nine tenths are singletons; the top ten hold under 25%. The sequenced material came from peripheral blood. The source of these receptors is a man in his sixties or seventies with active or convalescent COVID-19.

V usage is TRBV5-1 and J usage is TRBJ2-7, with TRBD1 matching 10 bases. V shed 4 bases, J shed 5 bases, and the junction held 9 bases outside the gene matches. The CDR3 runs to 15 residues. From germline, CDR1 is SGHRS and CDR2 YFSETQ. CDR3 in DNA: TGCGCCAGCAGCGAGGGGACAGGGGTTTTTAACGAGCAGTACTTC. Amino acid sequence: CASSEGTGVFNEQYF.

The V gene is TRBV30, the J gene TRBJ1-3, with a tentative D call TRBD1 (5 bases). The CDR3 spans 19 residues. V lost 0 bases to trimming and J lost 3 bases, with 24 bases between them. Germline-derived CDR1 and CDR2 are GTSNPN and SVGIG (reference sequence). DNA for the CDR3: TGTGCCTGGAGTGTATGGGGCGGCGCCAGGTCGGAGGGTGGAAACACCATATATTTT. Translating gives CAWSVWGGARSEGGNTIYF.

The CDR3 reads CAFRGGQGFYNEQFF. CDR3 sequence (DNA): TGTGCTTTCCGAGGGGGACAGGGTTTCTACAATGAGCAGTTCTTC. The chain employs TRBV7-9 and TRBJ2-1, with 9 bases aligning to TRBD1. CDR1 is SEHNR and CDR2 is FQNEAQ in the germline V gene (reference sequence). The CDR3 totals 15 residues.

This chain links TRBV20-1 with TRBJ2-2, with unresolved D. V dropped 3 bases and J dropped 1 base, with 9 bases sitting between them. Germline values: CDR1 DFQATT, CDR2 SNEGSKA (reference sequence). The CDR3 loop spans 14 amino acids. The CDR3 loop is CSASPGLNTGELFF. DNA for the CDR3: TGCAGTGCTAGTCCCGGGTTGAACACCGGGGAGCTGTTTTTT.

The rearrangement links TRBV29-1 to TRBJ1-4, with 9 bases lining up with TRBD1. Looked up from germline, CDR1 is SQVTM and CDR2 is ANQGSEA. Trimming cost V 7 bases and J 5 bases; bases outside gene matches: 5. The CDR3 consists of 13 residues. CDR3 amino acids: CSARQGGNEKLFF. CDR3 DNA sequence: TGCAGCGCCCGACAGGGGGGAAATGAAAAACTGTTTTTT.

The chain links TRBV7-2 to TRBJ1-5; 9 nucleotides line up with TRBD1. Per germline, CDR1 SGHTA and CDR2 FQGNSA. V shed 6 bases and J 9 bases; nucleotides not matched to a gene: 12. The CDR3 spans 15 residues. CDR3 amino acids: CASRVGTGSFWPQHF. The CDR3 nucleotides read TGTGCCAGCAGAGTCGGGACAGGGTCATTTTGGCCCCAGCATTTT.

This chain links TRBV30 with TRBJ1-2; a possible D gene is TRBD1 (5 bases). From germline, CDR1 is GTSNPN and CDR2 SVGIG (reference sequence). The CDR3 loop spans 15 amino acids. V gave up 0 bases and J gave up 4 bases, with 15 bases separating them. The CDR3 sequence is CAWSVRGSSTYGYTF. The DNA of the CDR3 is TGTGCCTGGAGTGTACGGGGGTCAAGTACCTATGGCTACACCTTC.

The rearrangement uses TRBV9 and TRBJ1-6; possibly TRBD1 for D (6 bases). In germline, CDR1 is SGDLS, CDR2 YYNGEE. V lost 4 bases, J lost 8 bases, and 13 bases lay in between. The CDR3 has 14 amino acids. In DNA form, the CDR3 reads TGTGCCAGCAGCTCCGGGACAACTTATTCACCCCTCCACTTT. Residues: CASSSGTTYSPLHF.

The genes are TRBV6-5 and TRBJ1-2, with D perhaps matching TRBD1 (6 bases). In germline, CDR1 is MNHEY, CDR2 SVGAGI. Trimming removed 6 bases at V and 8 bases at J, with 22 bases between. The length of the CDR3 is 15 residues. The chain's CDR3 is CASSKTGLRVDGYTF. CDR3 nucleotide sequence: TGTGCCAGCAGCAAAACAGGGTTGCGAGTAGACGGCTACACCTTC.

This clone was seen a single time. The rearrangement links TRBV9 to TRBJ1-2; the D gene is possibly TRBD1 (5 bases). The CDR3 runs to 14 residues. Looked up from germline, CDR1 is SGDLS and CDR2 is YYNGEE. The V and J ends lost 3 bases and 7 bases respectively, with 16 bases between them. The DNA of the CDR3 is TGTGCCAGCAGCGCAGGGAAAGTTCCCCTTGGCTACACCTTC. It encodes CASSAGKVPLGYTF. The whole variable domain, remainder taken from reference TRBV9 and TRBJ1-2, is DSGVTQTPKHLITATGQRVTLRCSPRSGDLSVYWYQQSLDQGLQFLIQYYNGEERAKGNILERFSAQQFPDLHSELNLSSLELGDSALYFCASSAGKVPLGYTFGSGTRLTVV.

J is TRBJ2-1 and V is TRBV5-5; D may be TRBD2 (6 bases). Germline V CDR1 and CDR2: SGHKS, YYEKEE (reference sequence). This CDR3 has 16 residues. Between the trimmed V and J ends, which lost 2 bases and 4 bases, there was a span of 16 bases. The CDR3, as DNA: TGTGCCAGCAGCTTTGGGGGGAGCGTAGGGTACAATGAGCAGTTCTTC. It yields the protein CASSFGGSVGYNEQFF.

The chain has TRBV5-1 and TRBJ2-5; D not certain. CDR3 length: 13 amino acids. Per germline, CDR1 SGHRS and CDR2 YFSETQ. Deletions cut 2 bases from V and 4 bases from J, with 9 bases between. The CDR3 coding sequence is TGCGCCAGCAGCTTAGTGACTGGAGAGACCCAGTACTTC. Translation: CASSLVTGETQYF. The complete variable domain, with remaining parts taken from reference TRBV5-1 and TRBJ2-5, reads KAGVTQTPRYLIKTRGQQVTLSCSPISGHRSVSWYQQTPGQGLQFLFEYFSETQRNKGNFPGRFSGRQFSNSRSEMNVSTLELGDSALYLCASSLVTGETQYFGPGTRLLVL.

The chain recombines TRBV19 with TRBJ1-5; D remains ambiguous. From germline, CDR1 is LNHDA and CDR2 SQIVND (reference sequence). V gave up 5 bases and J gave up 1 base, with 9 bases separating them. The CDR3 loop spans 14 amino acids. As DNA, the CDR3 is TGTGCCAGTAGTCAGACACGAAGCAATCAGCCCCAGCATTTT. This sequence encodes CASSQTRSNQPQHF.

The chain uses TRBV5-8 and TRBJ2-1, with D hard to call. The CDR3 is 16 amino acids. From germline, CDR1 is SGHTS and CDR2 YDEGEE. V was cut by 4 bases and J by 2 bases, with 16 bases left in between. CDR3 loop: CASSPWSQTTYNEQFF. The DNA of the CDR3 is TGTGCCAGCAGCCCTTGGTCCCAAACAACCTACAATGAGCAGTTCTTC.

The V call is TRBV11-2, the J call TRBJ1-3; D gene uncertain. CDR1 is SGHAT and CDR2 is FQNNGV in the germline V gene. The CDR3 totals 11 residues. The germline V and J ends were trimmed by 6 bases and 4 bases, with 4 bases remaining between them. DNA for the CDR3: TGTGCCAGCAGGCGAGGAAACACCATATATTTT. It encodes CASRRGNTIYF.